This is a list of T cell receptor beta chains from one sample in a study of blood T cell repertoires in COVID-19. Method: immunoSEQ multiplex PCR; TCRdb's copy keeps in-frame clones and lacks some. The table has around 360,000 clones, more than 70% seen once. Specimen: PBMCs or T cells enriched from blood (not recorded which). These receptors came from a man aged 35 to 55 in a cohort exposed to, infected with or recovered from COVID-19 (not recorded which). CDR3s include the opening cysteine and the closing phenylalanine or tryptophan. A D gene is named only where the DNA matches it firmly. Expanded clones get a size class; other rows say once, few or many, or leave the size out.

TRBV12-5	NA	TRBJ2-7	NA	CASALHGQGYEQYF	TGTGCTAGTGCCTTACACGGGCAGGGCTACGAGCAGTACTTC
TRBV30	NA	TRBJ1-4	NA	CAWRPRGKNEKLFF	TGTGCCTGGAGGCCCAGGGGAAAAAATGAAAAACTGTTTTTT
TRBV14	NA	TRBJ2-7	NA	CASGQSLEQYF	TGTGCCAGCGGCCAGTCTCTCGAGCAGTACTTC
TRBV3-1/TRBV3-2	NA	TRBJ2-7	TRBD2	CASSPGGTYEQYF	TGTGCCAGCAGCCCGGGGGGGACCTACGAGCAGTACTTC
TRBV5-8	NA	TRBJ1-5	TRBD1	CASSLGDRVNQPQHF	TGTGCCAGCAGCTTGGGGGACAGGGTCAATCAGCCCCAGCATTTT
TRBV24-1	NA	TRBJ2-7	NA	CATSGTGRSIYEQYF	TGTGCCACCAGTGGGACTGGGAGATCAATTTACGAGCAGTACTTC
TRBV18	NA	TRBJ1-2	NA	CASSPPSLRGYGYTF	TGTGCCAGCTCACCACCTTCCCTACGGGGCTATGGCTACACCTTC
TRBV9	NA	TRBJ1-2	TRBD1	CASSAGQGDYGYTF	TGTGCCAGCAGCGCGGGACAGGGGGACTATGGCTACACCTTC
TRBV3-1/TRBV3-2	NA	TRBJ2-1	NA	CASSQSPANGPIRYYNEQFF	TGTGCCAGCAGCCAAAGCCCCGCCAATGGGCCGATAAGATACTACAATGAGCAGTTCTTC
TRBV7-9	NA	TRBJ1-1	NA	CASSPLGGLGPEAFF	TGTGCCAGCAGCCCCCTTGGAGGGTTGGGGCCTGAAGCTTTCTTT
TRBV30	NA	TRBJ2-7	NA	CAWSVQGEQYF	TGTGCCTGGAGTGTACAGGGAGAGCAGTACTTC
TRBV18	NA	TRBJ1-1	NA	CASSPPVTRDTEAFF	TGTGCCAGCTCACCACCGGTCACTAGGGACACTGAAGCTTTCTTT
TRBV3-1/TRBV3-2	NA	TRBJ2-4	TRBD1	CASSFSGTENIQYF	TGTGCCAGCAGCTTCTCCGGGACAGAAAACATTCAGTACTTC
TRBV27	NA	TRBJ1-6	NA	CASSSLTGSSYNSPLHF	TGTGCCAGCAGTAGCCTTACAGGGAGCTCCTATAATTCACCCCTCCACTTT
TRBV27	few	TRBJ1-5	NA	CASSLLGDTNQPQHF	TGTGCCAGCAGTTTGTTAGGGGACACCAATCAGCCCCAGCATTTT
TRBV3-1/TRBV3-2	NA	TRBJ1-2	NA	CASSPGQLASGYTF	TGTGCCAGCAGCCCAGGACAGCTAGCATCTGGCTACACCTTC
TRBV5-1	NA	TRBJ1-4	NA	CASSSSGDGKLFF	TGCGCCAGCAGCTCCTCGGGGGATGGAAAACTGTTTTTT
TRBV6-5	few	TRBJ2-1	NA	CASSYTLESEQFF	TGTGCCAGCAGTTACACTCTAGAAAGTGAGCAGTTCTTC
TRBV5-6	NA	TRBJ1-2	TRBD1	CASSKDRARGYTF	TGTGCCAGCAGCAAGGACAGGGCGAGGGGCTACACCTTC
TRBV28	NA	TRBJ1-4	TRBD1	CASSPLTGMGNEKLFF	TGTGCCAGCAGTCCCCTGACAGGGATGGGTAATGAAAAACTGTTTTTT
TRBV27	once	TRBJ1-2	NA	CASSSSKRQGLNYGYTF	TGTGCCAGCAGTTCCTCTAAGAGGCAGGGGCTTAACTATGGCTACACCTTC
TRBV4-1	once	TRBJ2-7	TRBD1	CASSQATGQGLYEQYF	TGCGCCAGCAGCCAAGCCACGGGACAGGGGCTCTACGAGCAGTACTTC
TRBV9	NA	TRBJ2-7	TRBD1	CASSAQGTAYEQYF	TGTGCCAGCAGCGCACAGGGGACCGCCTACGAGCAGTACTTC
TRBV30	NA	TRBJ2-6	NA	CAWSVGLSGANVLTF	TGTGCCTGGAGTGTGGGCCTCTCTGGGGCCAACGTCCTGACTTTC
TRBV18	once	TRBJ2-2	NA	CASSPRGSGNTGELFF	TGTGCCAGCTCACCGCGGGGTAGCGGGAACACCGGGGAGCTGTTTTTT
TRBV9	NA	TRBJ1-6	NA	CASSVSGGTGLNSPLHF	TGTGCCAGCAGCGTCTCGGGTGGAACAGGGCTAAATTCACCCCTCCACTTT
TRBV2	few	TRBJ2-2	NA	CASSEGRYTGELFF	TGTGCCAGCAGTGAAGGGAGATACACCGGGGAGCTGTTTTTT
TRBV2	NA	TRBJ2-3	NA	CASNRQGSPDTQYF	TGTGCCAGCAATCGGCAGGGCTCCCCAGATACGCAGTATTTT
TRBV5-1	NA	TRBJ2-7	TRBD1	CASSFGTGDTHEQYF	TGCGCCAGCAGCTTCGGGACAGGGGACACCCACGAGCAGTACTTC
TRBV10-3	NA	TRBJ2-2	TRBD2	CAAAPGLAGAGANTGELFF	TGTGCCGCCGCCCCGGGACTAGCGGGAGCCGGGGCGAACACCGGGGAGCTGTTTTTT
TRBV10-1	few	TRBJ1-1	NA	CASSEGQGKTEAFF	TGCGCCAGCAGTGAGGGCCAGGGTAAGACTGAAGCTTTCTTT
TRBV4-1	NA	TRBJ2-1	TRBD2	CASSQAGLAGGTGNEQFF	TGCGCCAGCAGCCAAGCGGGACTAGCGGGAGGTACGGGCAATGAGCAGTTCTTC
TRBV5-5	NA	TRBJ1-2	TRBD1	CASSWTTGVELFNYGYTF	TGTGCCAGCAGCTGGACGACAGGGGTCGAACTATTTAACTATGGCTACACCTTC
TRBV6-5	NA	TRBJ1-2	TRBD1	CAGLDRGYGYTF	TGTGCCGGCCTAGACAGGGGCTATGGCTACACCTTC
TRBV2	NA	TRBJ2-7	TRBD1	CASASWDRGYEQYF	TGTGCCAGCGCCTCCTGGGACAGGGGCTACGAGCAGTACTTC
TRBV5-1	NA	TRBJ2-2	NA	CASSLVEVTGELFF	TGCGCCAGCAGCTTGGTTGAGGTCACCGGGGAGCTGTTTTTT
TRBV3-1/TRBV3-2	NA	TRBJ1-2	NA	CASSQVQGPGYTF	TGTGCCAGCAGCCAAGTCCAGGGTCCTGGCTACACCTTC
TRBV19	NA	TRBJ1-1	TRBD1	CASSTGTGRSVNTEAFF	TGTGCCAGTAGTACAGGGACAGGGCGTTCTGTGAACACTGAAGCTTTCTTT
TRBV6-4	NA	TRBJ2-1	TRBD2	CASSHTPAGAYNEQFF	TGTGCCAGCAGCCACACCCCAGCGGGGGCCTACAATGAGCAGTTCTTC
TRBV6-5	NA	TRBJ1-1	TRBD1	CASSYSGQMNTEAFF	TGTGCCAGCAGTTACTCGGGACAGATGAACACTGAAGCTTTCTTT
TRBV6-5	few	TRBJ1-2	TRBD1	CASSYLGQGYGYTF	TGTGCCAGCAGTTACCTCGGACAGGGCTATGGCTACACCTTC
TRBV9	NA	TRBJ2-5	NA	CASSVVSGQETQYF	TGTGCCAGCAGCGTAGTTTCAGGGCAAGAGACCCAGTACTTC
TRBV6-4	NA	TRBJ1-2	TRBD1	CASSGTGGDYGYTF	TGTGCCAGCAGTGGGACAGGGGGCGACTATGGCTACACCTTC
TRBV5-1	NA	TRBJ1-5	NA	CASRYSGCYSNQPQHF	TGCGCCAGCAGATATAGCGGTTGTTATAGCAATCAGCCCCAGCATTTT
TRBV19	NA	TRBJ1-2	TRBD1	CASSRGGGYSYGYTF	TGTGCCAGTAGTAGAGGAGGGGGCTATAGCTATGGCTACACCTTC
TRBV10-3	few	TRBJ1-4	TRBD1	CAISDSTGAEEKLFF	TGTGCCATCAGTGACTCGACAGGGGCTGAGGAAAAACTGTTTTTT
TRBV15	NA	TRBJ1-2	TRBD1	CATSRETGVGYTF	TGTGCCACCAGCAGAGAGACAGGGGTGGGCTACACCTTC
TRBV5-5	NA	TRBJ2-5	NA	CASSFSARAGETQYF	TGTGCCAGCAGCTTTAGCGCCCGAGCGGGCGAGACCCAGTACTTC
TRBV4-1	NA	TRBJ2-5	NA	CASSQGLQETQYF	TGCGCCAGCAGCCAGGGACTCCAAGAGACCCAGTACTTC
TRBV27	NA	TRBJ1-6	NA	CASSFREGSYNSPLHF	TGTGCCAGCAGTTTCAGGGAAGGCTCCTATAATTCACCCCTCCACTTT
TRBV6-5	once	TRBJ1-2	NA	CASRVGGANYGYTF	TGTGCCAGCAGGGTTGGGGGCGCGAACTATGGCTACACCTTC
TRBV4-1	NA	TRBJ2-5	TRBD1	CASSQEPGQGKETQYF	TGCGCCAGCAGCCAAGAGCCGGGACAGGGGAAAGAGACCCAGTACTTC
TRBV6-6	NA	TRBJ2-2	TRBD1	CASSKTGTERTGELFF	TGTGCCAGCAGCAAGACCGGGACAGAACGTACCGGGGAGCTGTTTTTT
TRBV28	NA	TRBJ2-1	TRBD2	CASSPPGLATYNEQFF	TGTGCCAGCAGTCCACCTGGACTAGCTACCTACAATGAGCAGTTCTTC
TRBV11-2	few	TRBJ2-1	NA	CASSLGIRSGRRNEQFF	TGTGCCAGCAGCTTGGGCATACGAAGCGGGCGTCGCAATGAGCAGTTCTTC